These 23 T cell receptor beta chains were all obtained from the same sample, sequenced in a study of blood T cell repertoires in COVID-19. TCRdb keeps only in-frame clones here, not all; method: immunoSEQ multiplex PCR. The repertoire has roughly 180,000 clones, less than 85% of them found once; the top ten carry around 18%. The specimen was PBMCs or T cells enriched from blood (not recorded which). These receptors all stem from a man in his 60s who had recovered from COVID-19.

V and J are TRBV7-9 and TRBJ2-2; D remains ambiguous. Trimming took 5 bases from V and 4 from J, leaving 5 bases between them. Germline values: CDR1 SEHNR, CDR2 FQNEAQ (reference sequence). This CDR3 region has 12 residues. Written as DNA, the CDR3 is TGTGCCAGCAGCCAACTCACCGGGGAGCTGTTTTTT. This translates into CASSQLTGELFF.

This clone occurred many times. The rearrangement uses TRBV3-1 (or the pseudogene TRBV3-2) and TRBJ1-4; TRBD1 agrees at 12 bases. CDR3 length equals 15 residues. CDR1 is LGHDT, CDR2 YNNKEL, per germline (reference sequence). Trimming at V came to 4 bases and at J to 8 bases, leaving 5 bases not matched to a gene. The CDR3 sequence: CASSPGTGGAEKLFF. In DNA, the CDR3 is TGTGCCAGCAGCCCAGGGACAGGGGGCGCGGAAAAACTGTTTTTT.

The CDR3 sequence is CASSSDRGRDTEAFF. DNA of the CDR3: TGTGCCAGCTCATCTGACAGGGGCCGGGATACTGAAGCTTTCTTT. This rearrangement joins TRBV18 to TRBJ1-1, with 8 nucleotides matching TRBD1. The V gene's germline CDR1 is KGHSH and CDR2 LQKENI. This CDR3 is 15 amino acids long. J was trimmed by 5 bases and V by 5 bases; bases with no gene match: 10.

The V gene is TRBV3-1 (or the pseudogene TRBV3-2), the J gene TRBJ2-7, with TRBD2 matching 13 bases. The CDR3 has 20 amino acids. Losses at the gene ends were 1 base for V and 4 bases for J; bases not matched to a gene: 16. The germline V gene encodes CDR1 LGHDT and CDR2 YNNKEL (reference sequence). The CDR3 nucleotides read TGTGCCAGCAGCCAAGCGAGGGGGGGGTTGCCACTAGCGGGAGGGTACGAGCAGTACTTC. This translates into CASSQARGGLPLAGGYEQYF.

The chain carries TRBV6-5 and TRBJ1-1, with unresolved D. The CDR3 covers 10 residues. V was clipped by 10 bases and J by 11 bases, with 14 bases between them. CDR1 and CDR2 from the germline V gene are MNHEY and SVGAGI. This CDR3 reads CATTDFGAFF. Here the CDR3 DNA reads TGTGCCACTACGGACTTCGGGGCTTTCTTT.

V and J are TRBV9 and TRBJ2-3; 11 bases line up with TRBD2. V shed 3 bases and J 2 bases; nucleotides not matched to a gene: 23. This CDR3 is built from 22 residues. Germline V gene lookup returns CDR1 SGDLS and CDR2 YYNGEE. The DNA of the CDR3 is TGTGCCAGCAGCGCGCCAATCGCCGGGACCGTAGCGGGAGGGCCCCCCACAGATACGCAGTATTTT. It encodes CASSAPIAGTVAGGPPTDTQYF.

This chain uses TRBV28 with TRBJ2-1; TRBD2 matches 9 bases. Trimming took 4 bases from V and 2 from J; bases not matched to a gene: 6. The CDR3 loop spans 16 amino acids. Germline CDR1 and CDR2: MDHEN and SYDVKM. The CDR3 coding sequence is TGTGCCAGCAGTTCCTTAGCGGGAGTGGCCTACAATGAGCAGTTCTTC. It translates to CASSSLAGVAYNEQFF.

The chain couples TRBV29-1 to TRBJ1-1, with 12 bases matching TRBD1. The CDR3 totals 14 residues. CDR1 and CDR2 from the germline V gene are SQVTM and ANQGSEA. The J segment lost 10 bases and the V segment lost 5 bases, leaving 11 bases of the junction unmatched. Written as DNA, the CDR3 is TGCAGCGTTAAAACCGCGGGACAGGGGGCGACAGCTTTCTTT. This translates into CSVKTAGQGATAFF.

The V and J genes are TRBV12-5 and TRBJ2-7; 7 nucleotides align to TRBD1. CDR3 length: 15 residues. Germline lookup yields CDR1 LGHNT and CDR2 FRNRAP. V lost 4 bases to trimming and J lost 3 bases; unmatched junction nucleotides: 9. The chain's CDR3 is CASGSTLGTDYEQYF. The CDR3 DNA sequence: TGTGCTAGTGGTTCGACCCTCGGGACAGACTACGAGCAGTACTTC.

This chain connects TRBV11-3 to TRBJ1-1; maybe TRBD1 (5 bases). Germline CDR1 is SGHNT and CDR2 is YENEEA. This CDR3 contains 13 residues. With 5 bases removed from V and 5 bases from J, the gap between germline ends came to 12 bases. CDR3: CASSQLRTTEAFF. In DNA form, the CDR3 reads TGTGCCAGCAGCCAATTACGGACAACTGAAGCTTTCTTT. Based on the CDR3 plus reference TRBV11-3 and TRBJ1-1, the full variable domain is EAGVVQSPRYKIIEKKQPVAFWCNPISGHNTLYWYLQNLGQGPELLIRYENEEAVDDSQLPKDRFSAERLKGVDSTLKIQPAELGDSAVYLCASSQLRTTEAFFGQGTRLTVV.

The rearrangement uses TRBV5-1 and TRBJ2-1; TRBD1 aligns across 9 bases. The CDR3 sequence is 17 residues long. Unmatched junction bases numbered 12, after V lost 0 bases and J lost 8 bases. The germline gives CDR1 SGHRS, CDR2 YFSETQ. The CDR3 nucleotides are TGCGCCAGCAGCTTGGGAACTCCGGGACAGGGAATTGATGAGCAGTTCTTC. It codes for CASSLGTPGQGIDEQFF.

This sequence joins TRBV4-1 and TRBJ2-1, with D tentatively TRBD2 (5 bases). V shed 0 bases and J shed 3 bases, with 12 bases lying between them. The CDR3 consists of 16 residues. Germline V gene lookup returns CDR1 MGHRA and CDR2 YSYEKL. DNA for the CDR3: TGCGCCAGCAGCCAAGACCGGGGTTTTGTCTACAATGAGCAGTTCTTC. It specifies CASSQDRGFVYNEQFF.

This sequence joins TRBV12-3 or TRBV12-4 and TRBJ2-1; 15 bases are a match to TRBD2. V was clipped by 6 bases and J by 10 bases; unmatched bases: 1. The CDR3 has 13 amino acids. In DNA, the CDR3 is TGTGCCAGCAGCGGGACTAGCGGGGGGGAGCAGTTCTTC. It encodes CASSGTSGGEQFF.

The chain has TRBV3-1 (or the pseudogene TRBV3-2) and TRBJ2-7; the match to TRBD2 covers 8 bases. The CDR3 is made up of 17 amino acids. The germline gives CDR1 LGHDT, CDR2 YNNKEL (reference sequence). V shed 2 bases, J shed 2 bases, and the junction held 11 bases outside the gene matches. The CDR3 region has the DNA TGTGCCAGCAGCCAAAACCCGACTAGCGTAGCCCCCTACGAGCAGTACTTC. It yields the protein CASSQNPTSVAPYEQYF.

This clone was seen a single time. CDR3 DNA sequence: TGTGCCAGCAGCTTCAACAGTCTCTACGAGCAGTACTTC. Amino acid sequence: CASSFNSLYEQYF. This chain joins TRBV11-1 and TRBJ2-7, with D hard to call. The V end lost 3 bases, the J end lost 3 bases, and 9 bases lay between the germline ends. Germline loops: CDR1 SGHAT, CDR2 FQDESV (reference sequence). The CDR3 contains 13 residues.

The chain joins TRBV10-3 to TRBJ1-1; 10 bases map to TRBD1. The CDR3 has 16 amino acids. From germline, CDR1 is ENHRY and CDR2 SYGVKD. V gave up 0 bases and J gave up 5 bases; unmatched junction bases: 6. The chain's CDR3 is CAISESRGQGRTEAFF. The CDR3 region has the DNA TGTGCCATCAGTGAGTCGAGGGGACAGGGGCGAACTGAAGCTTTCTTT.

The CDR3 loop reads CASSYGGSDTGELFF. The CDR3 bases are TGTGCCAGCAGTTACGGGGGTTCTGACACCGGGGAGCTGTTTTTT. The chain recombines TRBV27 with TRBJ2-2; D is possibly TRBD2 (6 bases). Between the trimmed V and J ends, which lost 4 bases and 3 bases, there was a span of 12 bases. This CDR3 spans 15 amino acids. Per the germline V gene, CDR1 is MNHEY and CDR2 is SMNVEV (reference sequence).

The rearrangement uses TRBV18 and TRBJ2-7, with a possible D match to TRBD2 (6 bases). Germline assignment: CDR1 KGHSH and CDR2 LQKENI. V was clipped by 6 bases and J by 1 base, with 19 bases between them. This CDR3 contains 16 residues. This CDR3 is CASSPRPGESSYEQYF. In nucleotides, the CDR3 is TGTGCCAGCTCTCCCCGCCCGGGGGAAAGTTCCTACGAGCAGTACTTC.

V is TRBV5-1 and J is TRBJ2-1, with TRBD2 identical over 15 bases. V shed 4 bases and J 6 bases; nucleotides not matched to a gene: 2. CDR1 is SGHRS, CDR2 YFSETQ, per germline. CDR3 length: 15 amino acids. The CDR3 region has the DNA TGCGCCAGCAGCGTGGGACTAGCGGGAGGCAATGAGCAGTTCTTC. It encodes CASSVGLAGGNEQFF.

The chain joins TRBV10-2 to TRBJ2-2; tentatively, D is TRBD2 (6 bases). The CDR3 consists of 16 residues. V gave up 0 bases and J gave up 0 bases, with 8 bases separating them. Germline V gene sequence: CDR1 WSHSY, CDR2 SAAADI. DNA of the CDR3: TGCGCCAGCAGTGAGTCAGGAGGGGCGAACACCGGGGAGCTGTTTTTT. Translation gives CASSESGGANTGELFF.

J is TRBJ1-1 and V is TRBV6-5, with 7 bases that match TRBD1. The germline CDR1 and CDR2 sequences are MNHEY and SVGAGI. V trimming: 7 bases; J trimming: 2 bases; junction bases outside the gene matches: 7. The CDR3 extends over 14 amino acids. CDR3 in amino acids: CASNLQGSNTEAFF. The CDR3 DNA sequence: TGTGCCAGCAACCTACAGGGGTCTAACACTGAAGCTTTCTTT.

The rearrangement uses TRBV18 and TRBJ1-1; 8 bases map to TRBD1. The V gene end was trimmed by 5 bases and the J gene end by 3 bases; junction bases not matched to a gene: 5. This CDR3 contains 14 residues. Germline V gene sequence: CDR1 KGHSH, CDR2 LQKENI. In DNA form, the CDR3 reads TGTGCCAGCTCAGCGGACAGGGTCCACACTGAAGCTTTCTTT. This translates into CASSADRVHTEAFF.

This clone was counted a single time. The chain carries TRBV18 and TRBJ2-1; TRBD1 is a possible D gene (5 bases). The CDR3 covers 15 residues. Trimming removed 3 bases at V and 4 bases at J, with 13 bases between. The germline CDR1 and CDR2 sequences are KGHSH and LQKENI. The CDR3 here is CASSPAGPLYNEQFF. DNA of the CDR3: TGTGCCAGCTCACCGGCAGGGCCGCTTTACAATGAGCAGTTCTTC. Variable domain in full (rest from reference TRBV18 and TRBJ2-1): NAGVMQNPRHLVRRRGQEARLRCSPMKGHSHVYWYRQLPEEGLKFMVYLQKENIIDESGMPKERFSAEFPKEGPSILRIQQVVRGDSAAYFCASSPAGPLYNEQFFGPGTRLTVL.